A single sample gave rise to the 26 T cell receptor beta chains below, sequenced in a study of blood T cells in healthy people across ages (dated by TCRdb to the mid-2010s). Receptor amplification or capture employed 5' RACE. TCRdb names Illumina HiSeq 2500 as the instrument used. The second PCR ran for roughly 7 to 11 cycles and used a J-beta primer mix along with a sample-barcoded 5' primer. TCRdb trimmed the raw reads at Q25, called clones with MiXCR and kept productive beta chains. For every CDR3 protein sequence, its rows merge into one entry that carries the most common genes and DNA. For this sample there are more than 800,000 distinct CDR3 sequences; 25% to 30% appear just once. 15% to 20% of the sample belongs to the ten largest clones. The material sequenced was blood. All receptors come from a woman of 80 years or more in good health.

The rearrangement uses TRBV4-3 and TRBJ1-2; possibly TRBD1 for D (5 bases). Germline assignment: CDR1 LGHNA and CDR2 YSLEER. The germline V and J ends were trimmed by 0 bases and 0 bases, with 14 bases remaining between them. The CDR3 length is 17 residues. The CDR3 nucleotides are TGCGCCAGCAGCCAAGATTGGGGGACCTCGACTAACTATGGCTACACCTTC. Encoded protein: CASSQDWGTSTNYGYTF.

This clonotype came up many times. The J gene is TRBJ1-1, the V gene TRBV5-1; no definite D call. V was trimmed by 0 bases and J by 0 bases, leaving 9 bases between them. Per the germline V gene, CDR1 is SGHRS and CDR2 is YFSETQ. The CDR3 is made up of 15 amino acids. CDR3 sequence: CASSLEGPLNTEAFF. Here the CDR3 DNA reads TGCGCCAGCAGCTTGGAAGGACCACTGAACACTGAAGCTTTCTTT.

The chain combines TRBV7-2 with TRBJ2-3; TRBD2 agrees at 8 bases. The CDR3 runs 15 residues. V lost 3 bases, J lost 6 bases, and 8 bases stayed unmatched. CDR1 and CDR2 from the germline V gene are SGHTA and FQGNSA. The CDR3 nucleotides read TGTGCCAGCAGCTTTGCGGGAGGCAGTATGGATACGCAGTATTTT. Its translation is CASSFAGGSMDTQYF.

This clonotype was observed at least ten times. The chain recombines TRBV6-2 or TRBV6-3 with TRBJ2-2; maybe TRBD1 (6 bases). V lost 5 bases, J lost 1 base, and 11 bases lay in between. The CDR3 has 15 amino acids. Germline values: CDR1 MNHEY, CDR2 SVGEGT. CDR3: CASSQDRLNTGELFF. CDR3 DNA: TGTGCCAGCAGTCAAGACAGGCTGAACACCGGGGAGCTGTTTTTT.

Note on this clonotype: One junction end does not reproduce the germline sequence, and a read error may be involved. CDR3 protein: CASSLVFKGKLFF. As DNA, the CDR3 is TGCGCCAGCAGCTTAGTGTTTAAGGGAAAACTGTTTTTT. The chain uses TRBV7-2 and TRBJ1-4, with D hard to call. The CDR3 length is 13 residues. The germline gives CDR1 SGHTA, CDR2 FQGNSA.

Details on this clonotype: Given a much more abundant clone one base away, this may be a read error. The rearrangement uses TRBV6-2 or TRBV6-3 and TRBJ1-5, with unresolved D. The length of the CDR3 is 15 residues. Trimming pared 5 bases from V and 5 bases from J, leaving 16 bases between. Looked up from germline, CDR1 is MNHEY and CDR2 is SVGEGT. Here the CDR3 DNA reads TGTGCCAGCAGTACTGCGGCCGTCGGGTATCAGCCCCAGCATTTT. This gives the protein CASSTAAVGYQPQHF.

CDR3 DNA: TGTGCCAGCAGCTTAATCGAGGGTTCCGAAGCTTTCTTT. Protein product: CASSLIEGSEAFF. The gene calls are TRBV7-9 and TRBJ1-1; D gene unclear. The germline V gene has CDR1 SEHNR and CDR2 FQNEAQ (reference sequence). V dropped 2 bases and J dropped 8 bases, with 12 bases sitting between them. This CDR3 is built from 13 residues.

The V call is TRBV2, the J call TRBJ2-5; 9 bases fit TRBD2. The trim removed 2 bases at V and 4 bases at J, leaving 5 bases unmatched. CDR1 and CDR2 (germline): SNHLY, FYNNEI. The CDR3 extends over 15 amino acids. The DNA of the CDR3 is TGTGCCAGCAGTGAAATTGCGGGGGGGCTAGAGACCCAGTACTTC. Protein: CASSEIAGGLETQYF. Using reference TRBV2 and TRBJ2-5 for the parts outside the CDR3, the full variable domain is EPEVTQTPSHQVTQMGQEVILRCVPISNHLYFYWYRQILGQKVEFLVSFYNNEISEKSEIFDDQFSVERPDGSNFTLKIRSTKLEDSAMYFCASSEIAGGLETQYFGPGTRLLVL.

The J gene is TRBJ2-4, the V gene TRBV3-1; D remains unclear. Trimming removed 1 base at V and 6 bases at J, with 13 bases between. Germline lookup yields CDR1 LGHDT and CDR2 YNNKEL (reference sequence). The CDR3 has 15 residues. This CDR3 is CASSQVLGSGNIQYF. Written as DNA, the CDR3 is TGTGCCAGCAGCCAAGTCCTGGGTAGTGGAAACATTCAGTACTTC.

The sample holds many counts of this clonotype. The rearrangement links TRBV6-5 to TRBJ2-7, with 11 bases aligning to TRBD2. Germline CDR1 is MNHEY and CDR2 is SVGAGI. Trimming cost V 2 bases and J 5 bases; bases outside gene matches: 8. The CDR3 sequence is 16 residues long. CDR3 loop: CASSYPRSGGANEQYF. The CDR3 DNA sequence: TGTGCCAGCAGTTACCCCCGTAGCGGGGGGGCGAACGAGCAGTACTTC.

V and J are TRBV7-2 and TRBJ1-1; 7 bases agree with TRBD1. Losses at the gene ends were 3 bases for V and 1 base for J; bases not matched to a gene: 5. CDR1 is SGHTA, CDR2 FQGNSA, per germline. This CDR3 is built from 15 residues. CDR3 coding DNA: TGTGCCAGCAGCTTCTCCGGGACAGCGAACACTGAAGCTTTCTTT. Protein sequence: CASSFSGTANTEAFF. Complete variable domain (other parts from reference TRBV7-2 and TRBJ1-1): GAGVSQSPSNKVTEKGKDVELRCDPISGHTALYWYRQSLGQGLEFLIYFQGNSAPDKSGLPSDRFSAERTGGSVSTLTIQRTQQEDSAVYLCASSFSGTANTEAFFGQGTRLTVV.

The chain joins TRBV6-1 to TRBJ2-7, with TRBD1 as a possible D gene (5 bases). Germline CDR1 MNHNS, CDR2 SASEGT. The CDR3 sequence is 18 residues long. The ends were cut back, 2 bases at V and 6 bases at J, with 26 bases in the middle. CDR3 nucleotide sequence: TGTGCCAGCAGTGAAATTTCTTCGGCCAGGGATAATCCTGGCGAGCAGTACTTC. This translates into CASSEISSARDNPGEQYF.

This clonotype was detected ten times or more. The chain is built from TRBV6-5 and TRBJ2-1, with TRBD2 matching over 8 bases. Germline V CDR1 and CDR2: MNHEY, SVGAGI. The CDR3 runs to 13 residues. Trimming took 6 bases from V and 9 from J; bases not matched to a gene: 7. CDR3 sequence (DNA): TGTGCCAGCAGCGGGACTAGTCTTGGTGAGCAGTTCTTC. Translated, it gives CASSGTSLGEQFF.

This clonotype has more than one count but fewer than ten. V is TRBV7-2 and J is TRBJ1-6; D is undetermined. The V end lost 5 bases, the J end lost 4 bases, and 15 bases lay between the germline ends. In germline, CDR1 is SGHTA, CDR2 FQGNSA. This CDR3 has 16 residues. This chain's CDR3 is CASSPRDAGYNSPLHF. The CDR3 DNA reads as TGTGCCAGCAGCCCTCGCGACGCCGGGTATAATTCACCCCTCCACTTT.

The gene calls are TRBV11-3 and TRBJ2-1; 8 bases agree with TRBD1. Germline-derived CDR1 and CDR2 are SGHNT and YENEEA. The trim removed 5 bases at V and 0 bases at J, leaving 6 bases unmatched. This CDR3 comprises 16 residues. In DNA form, the CDR3 reads TGTGCCAGCAGCAGATATGACAGGGGCTCCTACAATGAGCAGTTCTTC. Protein sequence: CASSRYDRGSYNEQFF.

The gene calls are TRBV4-2 and TRBJ2-5, with a weak D call TRBD2 (6 bases). This CDR3 contains 16 residues. The V end lost 1 base, the J end lost 4 bases, and 16 bases lay between the germline ends. Germline CDR1 reads LGHNA; CDR2 reads YNFKEQ. The CDR3 DNA follows: TGTGCCAGCAGCCAAGGGACTAACTATGAGGTAGAGACCCAGTACTTC. Protein product: CASSQGTNYEVETQYF.

Many counts were recorded for this clonotype. The gene calls are TRBV29-1 and TRBJ2-3; D might be TRBD2 (6 bases). Trimming pared 6 bases from V and 1 base from J, leaving 17 bases between. From germline, CDR1 is SQVTM and CDR2 ANQGSEA. The CDR3 spans 15 residues. The DNA for the CDR3 is TGCAGCGTAGCCCACTCATGGGGGGGCACAGATACGCAGTATTTT. This translates into CSVAHSWGGTDTQYF.

The chain employs TRBV12-3 or TRBV12-4 and TRBJ1-2; TRBD1 matches 11 bases. CDR3 length: 14 residues. V lost 7 bases, J lost 8 bases, and 9 bases stayed unmatched. CDR3 nucleotides: TGTGCCAGCACCGATTCGGACAGGGGGCGAGGCTACACCTTC. It codes for CASTDSDRGRGYTF.

Ten or more counts support this clonotype. This sequence joins TRBV7-9 and TRBJ1-4; TRBD1 might be the D (6 bases). Trimming removed 2 bases from V and 8 bases from J, with 12 bases in between. CDR1 is SEHNR and CDR2 is FQNEAQ in the germline V gene (reference sequence). This CDR3 is 14 amino acids long. Here the CDR3 reads CASSLRSGTEKLFF. The CDR3 nucleotides read TGTGCCAGCAGCTTAAGATCCGGGACAGAAAAACTGTTTTTT.

This clonotype showed up just a few times. The genes are TRBV6-2 or TRBV6-3 and TRBJ1-2; TRBD1 aligns across 9 bases. CDR3 length: 13 residues. Trimming took 10 bases from V and 5 from J; bases not matched to a gene: 8. Germline loops: CDR1 MNHEY, CDR2 SVGEGT. The CDR3 DNA sequence: TGTGCCACCTCAACAGGGGGCGTTTATGGCTACACCTTC. The encoded protein is CATSTGGVYGYTF.

Points on this clonotype: The junction and the germline gene differ at one end; a read error may be behind it. The rearrangement uses TRBV6-2 or TRBV6-3 and TRBJ1-1; weak D call: TRBD1 (5 bases). This CDR3 region has 16 residues. Per the germline V gene, CDR1 is MNHEY and CDR2 is SVGEGT. Here the CDR3 reads CASSSLWGRGNTGAFF. CDR3 bases: TGTGCCAGCAGTTCCCTTTGGGGGAGAGGGAACACTGGAGCTTTCTTT.

This clonotype showed up many times. V gene TRBV7-2 combines with J gene TRBJ2-1; 8 bases line up with TRBD1. The J segment lost 15 bases and the V segment lost 1 base, leaving 20 bases of the junction unmatched. The CDR3 consists of 17 residues. Germline assignment: CDR1 SGHTA and CDR2 FQGNSA. Written as DNA, the CDR3 is TGTGCCAGCAGCTTAGGATGGATAACAGGGGGGAAAAATCGGATGTTCTTC. Its translation is CASSLGWITGGKNRMFF.

About this clonotype: With a much larger clone just one base away, this may be a read error. The V gene is TRBV20-1, the J gene TRBJ2-1; possibly TRBD2 for D (7 bases). The V gene's germline CDR1 is DFQATT and CDR2 SNEGSKA (reference sequence). The CDR3 loop spans 13 amino acids. Here the CDR3 DNA reads TGCAGTGCTACGGGGGGCCTCAACAATGAGCAGGTCTTC. This encodes CSATGGLNNEQVF.

The CDR3 DNA is TGCGCCAGCAGTGAAGGAGGCCGCAGGGGCTACACCTTC. Amino acid sequence: CASSEGGRRGYTF. The V gene is TRBV10-1, the J gene TRBJ1-2; D not resolved. CDR1 and CDR2 (germline): WNHNN, SYGVQD (reference sequence). V gave up 3 bases and J gave up 8 bases, with 13 bases separating them. The CDR3 has 13 residues.

A note on this clonotype: A read error may produce the germline difference seen at one junction end. This chain joins TRBV6-5 and TRBJ2-3, with D perhaps matching TRBD1 (6 bases). The CDR3 extends over 15 amino acids. Germline V gene sequence: CDR1 MNHEY, CDR2 SVGAGI. The CDR3 loop reads CAGSAGGGWTDRQYF. In DNA, the CDR3 is TGTGCCGGCAGCGCGGGCGGCGGCTGGACAGATAGGCAGTATTTT.

Comments on this clonotype: One end of the junction fails to match germline, which may point to a read error. The chain is built from TRBV12-3 or TRBV12-4 and TRBJ2-3, with TRBD2 matching over 8 bases. This CDR3 is built from 16 residues. The CDR3 loop is CASSLGGGGSADAQYF. The CDR3 DNA reads as TGTGCCAGCAGTTTAGGGGGCGGGGGGAGCGCAGATGCGCAGTATTTT.